This TCR beta chain was retrieved from a study of blood T cell repertoires in COVID-19. The germline V gene encodes CDR1 SGHRS and CDR2 YFSETQ. After removal of 4 bases from V and 3 bases from J, the junction contained 5 bases not matched to a gene. The CDR3 is 15 residues long. Assay: immunoSEQ multiplex PCR; the TCRdb copy retains only in-frame clones and omits some. The profile shows over 250,000 clones, roughly 88% of them singletons. V is TRBV5-1 and J is TRBJ1-3; 9 bases match TRBD1. The sequence derives from a woman aged 70-85 years with COVID-19, enrolled during active disease. The source material was peripheral blood. The CDR3 protein is CASSRTGGDGNTIYF. DNA for the CDR3: TGCGCCAGCAGCCGTACAGGGGGCGATGGAAACACCATATATTTT.